This T cell receptor beta chain was captured by sequencing in a study of control samples from healthy donors and cancer patients. Clones were read by immunoSEQ multiplex PCR, and TCRdb kept only the in-frame ones, dropping some. The repertoire holds 150,000 to 200,000 clones, 90% to 95% seen once, with around 1.5% in the top ten. CDR1 is SGHTA and CDR2 is FQGTGA in the germline V gene. The CDR3 runs to 14 residues. V lost 1 base and J 1 base, leaving 4 bases between the germline ends. This chain connects TRBV7-3 to TRBJ2-2, with D unclear. The specimen was blood. This receptor was identified in a woman aged 18-29 years in good health. The CDR3 nucleotides read TGTGCCAGCAGCTTAAGGGGGAACACCGGGGAGCTGTTTTTT. Its protein product is CASSLRGNTGELFF.